The rows below give T cell receptor beta chains drawn from one sample of a study of regulatory T cells in long-lasting Graves disease. TCRdb processed the multiplex PCR reads anew with MiXCR; each CDR3 protein has one entry. The data hold about 660,000 distinct CDR3 sequences, with around 32% observed a single time. This sample comprised peripheral blood mononuclear cells (PBMCs), obtained when the disease was refractory, from a patient treated with antithyroid drugs. The origin of the receptors is a female donor with Graves disease. The CDR3 runs from the conserved cysteine through the conserved F or W. The order of the fields is CDR3 length, D gene, V gene, J gene, clone size, CDR3 protein, CDR3 DNA. A D gene is named only where the DNA matches it firmly. Size is omitted from some rows. Given values are once, few, many or a class for expanded clones.

>16|TRBD1|TRBV30|TRBJ1-5|once
CAWSVRDRESLLPQHF
TGTGCCTGGAGTGTTAGGGACAGGGAATCTCTGTTGCCCCAGCATTTT
>15|.|TRBV20-1|TRBJ2-7|.
CSARVSTGRFAEQYF
TGCAGTGCTAGAGTTTCGACAGGACGATTTGCCGAGCAGTACTTC
>17|TRBD1|TRBV6-1|TRBJ1-2|few
CATIRRRGQGAGYGYTF
TGTGCCACGATTCGGAGGAGGGGACAGGGGGCTGGCTATGGCTACACCTTC
>13|.|TRBV6-1|TRBJ2-5|few
CASSRRREETQYF
TGTGCCAGCAGCCGCCGGAGGGAAGAGACCCAGTACTTC
>14|TRBD2|TRBV28|TRBJ2-7|many
CASSGGLARYEQYF
TGTGCCAGCAGTGGGGGACTAGCCAGATACGAGCAGTACTTC
>13|.|TRBV20-1|TRBJ1-4|.
CSARTANNEKLFF
TGCAGTGCCCGGACGGCCAATAATGAAAAACTGTTTTTT
>15|.|TRBV20-1|TRBJ1-3|.
CSARDMRYSGNTIYF
TGCAGTGCTAGAGATATGAGGTACTCTGGAAACACCATATATTTT
>17|.|TRBV7-2|TRBJ2-7|.
CASSPNAGDQLPYEQYF
TGTGCCAGCAGCCCAAATGCAGGGGACCAACTCCCCTACGAGCAGTACTTC
>14|.|TRBV9|TRBJ2-5|few
CASSVLGSRETQYF
TGTGCCAGCAGCGTACTGGGGTCCCGCGAGACCCAGTACTTC
>13|.|TRBV6-6|TRBJ1-2|.
CASSYSGTSGYTF
TGTGCCAGCAGTTACTCGGGGACGAGTGGCTACACCTTC
>13|.|TRBV2|TRBJ2-7|few
CASGGTVDYEQYF
TGTGCCAGCGGAGGGACAGTTGACTACGAGCAGTACTTC
>16|TRBD2|TRBV11-2|TRBJ2-2|.
CASSLRTSGNTGELFF
TGTGCCAGCAGCTTAAGGACTAGCGGGAACACCGGGGAGCTGTTTTTT
>13|TRBD2|TRBV29-1|TRBJ2-1|few
CSEREGSYNEQFF
TGCAGCGAGCGGGAGGGCTCCTACAATGAGCAGTTCTTC
>15|TRBD1|TRBV5-1|TRBJ1-6|few
CASSPGTGVATPLHF
TGCGCCAGCAGCCCCGGGACAGGGGTTGCAACACCCCTCCACTTT
>16|.|TRBV6-1|TRBJ1-5|many
CASSEGRHTGNQPQHF
TGTGCCAGCAGTGAGGGACGCCACACGGGCAATCAGCCCCAGCATTTT
>15|TRBD1|TRBV12-3/TRBV12-4|TRBJ1-1|many
CASSRDRGSNTEAFF
TGTGCCAGCAGCCGGGACAGGGGCTCGAACACTGAAGCTTTCTTT
>14|.|TRBV10-2|TRBJ2-5|few
CASSLLSDQETQYF
TGCGCCAGCAGCCTGCTCAGCGACCAAGAGACCCAGTACTTC
>13|.|TRBV20-1|TRBJ1-2|many
CSARAGANYGYTF
TGCAGTGCTAGAGCGGGGGCAAACTATGGCTACACCTTC
>13|TRBD1|TRBV2|TRBJ1-4|many
CAINRDRGEKLFF
TGTGCCATCAATCGGGACAGAGGGGAAAAACTGTTTTTT
>13|.|TRBV20-1|TRBJ1-5|.
CSARLDRYQPQHF
TGCAGTGCTAGGCTAGACAGATATCAGCCCCAGCATTTT
>17|TRBD1|TRBV14|TRBJ1-1|.
CASSQEQGARWGTEAFF
TGTGCCAGCAGCCAAGAACAGGGGGCGCGGTGGGGCACTGAAGCTTTCTTT
>16|TRBD2|TRBV5-4|TRBJ2-5|few
CASSGGLAEAQETQYF
TGTGCCAGCAGCGGGGGACTAGCGGAGGCCCAAGAGACCCAGTACTTC
>13|.|TRBV18|TRBJ1-1|.
CASSLKINTEAFF
TGTGCCAGCTCACTCAAGATAAACACTGAAGCTTTCTTT
>16|TRBD2|TRBV11-2|TRBJ2-7|few
CASSCGWTSGPYEQYF
TGTGCCAGCAGCTGTGGCTGGACTAGCGGCCCTTACGAGCAGTACTTC
>12|.|TRBV25-1|TRBJ1-3|.
CASAPSGNTIYF
TGTGCCAGCGCCCCCTCTGGAAACACCATATATTTT
>12|.|TRBV20-1|TRBJ1-2|.
CSAGGGDYGYTF
TGCAGTGCTGGGGGGGGAGACTATGGCTACACCTTC
>17|.|TRBV14|TRBJ1-1|few
CASSPKSGTLSNTEAFF
TGTGCCAGCAGCCCGAAATCCGGGACACTTTCGAACACTGAAGCTTTCTTT
>17|.|TRBV11-2|TRBJ1-6|many
CASSLPLDAARNSPLHF
TGTGCCAGCAGCTTACCCCTTGACGCGGCGCGGAATTCACCCCTCCACTTT
>13|.|TRBV10-2|TRBJ1-5|few
CASSVAPISPQHF
TGCGCCAGCAGTGTGGCACCAATTTCCCCCCAGCATTTT
>13|.|TRBV11-3|TRBJ2-1|.
CASSLDHLGEQFF
TGTGCCAGCAGCTTAGATCATCTCGGTGAGCAGTTCTTC
>12|.|TRBV12-3/TRBV12-4|TRBJ2-7|many
CASSLSAYEQYF
TGTGCCAGCAGTTTGTCAGCGTACGAGCAGTACTTC
>14|TRBD1|TRBV14|TRBJ1-1|few
CASSTPGQAREAFF
TGTGCCAGCAGCACCCCCGGACAGGCTCGTGAAGCTTTCTTT
>16|.|TRBV12-5|TRBJ1-3|.
CASGLVLGGEGNTIYF
TGTGCTAGTGGTTTGGTACTCGGGGGCGAAGGAAACACCATATATTTT
>17|.|TRBV28|TRBJ1-5|many
CASSFGTALKGNQPQHF
TGTGCCAGCAGTTTCGGGACGGCACTTAAGGGCAATCAGCCCCAGCATTTT
>15|TRBD2|TRBV7-6|TRBJ2-7|many
CASSSLASGSYEQYF
TGTGCCAGCAGCTCGCTAGCTAGCGGGAGCTACGAGCAGTACTTC
>13|.|TRBV2|TRBJ1-1|many
CASRQGPNTEAFF
TGTGCCAGCAGACAGGGACCGAACACTGAAGCTTTCTTT
>14|.|TRBV27|TRBJ2-5|.
CASSFRTEGETQYF
TGTGCCAGCAGTTTTAGGACCGAGGGTGAGACCCAGTACTTC
>16|TRBD2|TRBV20-1|TRBJ2-2|.
CSARGASGRAAGELFF
TGCAGTGCTAGGGGGGCTAGCGGGAGGGCCGCCGGGGAGCTGTTTTTT
>14|TRBD1|TRBV10-3|TRBJ1-5|few
CAIKEAQGNQPQHF
TGTGCCATCAAAGAAGCACAGGGGAATCAGCCCCAGCATTTT
>14|.|TRBV7-9|TRBJ2-7|once
CASRPSGRTYEQYF
TGTGCCAGCAGACCCTCGGGACGGACCTACGAGCAGTACTTC
>15|TRBD2|TRBV6-1|TRBJ2-1|.
CASTRLAGPYNEQFF
TGTGCCAGCACCCGACTAGCGGGACCATACAATGAGCAGTTCTTC
>14|TRBD1|TRBV12-3/TRBV12-4|TRBJ2-5|many
CASSSRQGEETQYF
TGTGCCAGCAGTTCACGACAGGGGGAGGAGACCCAGTACTTC
>14|.|TRBV12-3/TRBV12-4|TRBJ2-5|.
CATSVYPSQETQYF
TGTGCCACCTCGGTCTATCCCTCCCAAGAGACCCAGTACTTC
>15|.|TRBV29-1|TRBJ1-1|.
CSVALTRTDNTEAFF
TGCAGCGTCGCTTTGACTAGGACAGATAACACTGAAGCTTTCTTT
>15|TRBD2|TRBV6-2/TRBV6-3|TRBJ2-7|.
CASTPRGDRSNEQYF
TGTGCCAGCACCCCCCGGGGGGACCGATCTAACGAGCAGTACTTC
>13|.|TRBV25-1|TRBJ1-5|.
CASSERQDQPQHF
TGTGCCAGCAGTGAAAGACAGGATCAGCCCCAGCATTTT
>18|.|TRBV15|TRBJ1-3|few
CATSRHPREASRGNTIYF
TGTGCCACCAGCAGACATCCCCGGGAGGCGTCACGCGGAAACACCATATATTTT
>15|.|TRBV6-2/TRBV6-3|TRBJ1-2|.
CASSYSTAGYYGYTF
TGTGCCAGCAGTTACTCGACTGCGGGTTACTATGGCTACACCTTC
>16|.|TRBV6-1|TRBJ1-5|.
CASSAPTPGAHQPQHF
TGTGCCAGCAGTGCACCGACCCCAGGGGCCCATCAGCCCCAGCATTTT
>16|TRBD1|TRBV28|TRBJ1-4|many
CASSSSGTGNGEKLFF
TGTGCCAGCAGTTCGTCCGGGACAGGGAACGGTGAAAAACTGTTTTTT
>11|TRBD1|TRBV20-1|TRBJ1-2|.
CSSRGLYGYTF
TGCAGTTCCAGGGGGCTTTATGGCTACACCTTC
>12|.|TRBV6-1|TRBJ2-4|.
CASRGLGDIQYF
TGTGCCAGCAGAGGGTTGGGGGACATTCAGTACTTC
>14|TRBD1|TRBV6-1|TRBJ2-7|.
CASREPGQGYEQYF
TGTGCCAGCAGGGAGCCGGGACAGGGGTACGAGCAGTACTTC
>13|.|TRBV10-1|TRBJ1-5|.
CASKKRPHQPQHF
TGCGCCAGCAAAAAACGGCCGCATCAGCCCCAGCATTTT
>14|TRBD2|TRBV13|TRBJ2-5|.
CASSSAGTRGAQYF
TGTGCCAGCAGTTCTGCCGGGACTAGGGGGGCCCAGTACTTC